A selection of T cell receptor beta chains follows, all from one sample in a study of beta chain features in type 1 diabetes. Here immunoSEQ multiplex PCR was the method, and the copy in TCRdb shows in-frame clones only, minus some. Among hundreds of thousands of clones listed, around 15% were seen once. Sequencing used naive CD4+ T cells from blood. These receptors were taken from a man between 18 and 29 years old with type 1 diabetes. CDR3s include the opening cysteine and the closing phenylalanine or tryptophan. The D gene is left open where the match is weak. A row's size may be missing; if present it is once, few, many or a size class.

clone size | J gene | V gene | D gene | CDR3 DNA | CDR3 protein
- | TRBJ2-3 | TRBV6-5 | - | TGTGCCAGCAGTTACTCGACACAGGGTAGGCGTACGCAGTATTTT | CASSYSTQGRRTQYF
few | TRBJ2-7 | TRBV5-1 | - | TGCGCCAGCAGCTTGGAACAGGGAATCTACGAGCAGTACTTC | CASSLEQGIYEQYF
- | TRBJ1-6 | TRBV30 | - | TGTGCCTGGAATTACGGGGTGAGCTATAATTCACCCCTCCACTTT | CAWNYGVSYNSPLHF
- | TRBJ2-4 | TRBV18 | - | TGTGCCAGCTCACCACCGGGGGAGCTGGCCAAAAACATTCAGTACTTC | CASSPPGELAKNIQYF
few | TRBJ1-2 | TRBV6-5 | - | TGTGCCAGCAGTCGGGACAATAACTATGGCTACACCTTC | CASSRDNNYGYTF
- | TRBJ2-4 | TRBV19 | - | TGTGCCAGTAGTGGCCAGGGATTAGCCAAAAACATTCAGTACTTC | CASSGQGLAKNIQYF
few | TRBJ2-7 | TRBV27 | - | TGTGCCAGCAGTACGGACAGAAAAACCTACGAGCAGTACTTC | CASSTDRKTYEQYF
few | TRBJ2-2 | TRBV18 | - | TGTGCCAGCTCACCACGAGAGCCGGACACCGGGGAGCTGTTTTTT | CASSPREPDTGELFF
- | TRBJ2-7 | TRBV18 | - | TGTGCCAGCTCACTTCCAGGGGACGAGCAGTACTTC | CASSLPGDEQYF
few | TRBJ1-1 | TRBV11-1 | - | TGTGCCAGCAGCATGCAGAGGAACACTGAAGCTTTCTTT | CASSMQRNTEAFF
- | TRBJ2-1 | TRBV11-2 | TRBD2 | TGTGCCAGCAGCTTACGTCTAGCGGGGCCCAATGAGCAGTTCTTC | CASSLRLAGPNEQFF
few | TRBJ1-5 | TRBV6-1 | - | TGTGCCAGCAGTGAAAGGTCAGGGAGCAATCAGCCCCAGCATTTT | CASSERSGSNQPQHF
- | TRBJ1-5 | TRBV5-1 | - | TGCGCCAGCAGCCGGGAGACGGGAAGCAATCAGCCCCAGCATTTT | CASSRETGSNQPQHF
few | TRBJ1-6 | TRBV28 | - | TGTGCCAGCAGGACAGGCCATTCACCCCTCCACTTT | CASRTGHSPLHF